This T cell receptor (beta chain) was identified during a study of blood T cell repertoires in COVID-19. About the study: Sample material is recorded as cDNA or gDNA derived from T cells, B-cell-depleted T cells, or PBMCs.

V was pared by 3 bases and J by 6 bases, with 12 bases of the junction left unmatched. The length of the CDR3 is 15 residues. Per germline, CDR1 SGHTS and CDR2 YDEGEE. The protocol was immunoSEQ multiplex PCR, while the TCRdb copy is restricted to in-frame clones and leaves out a portion. Here the sample spans 300,000 or so clones, roughly 91% being singletons. This clone occurred once. Sequencing was carried out using peripheral blood. This TCR derives from a man in his fifties with active or convalescent COVID-19. The V gene is TRBV5-8, the J gene TRBJ2-7, with 7 bases aligning to TRBD1. For the CDR3, the DNA is TGTGCCAGCAGCTCAGTAGACAGGGACCGGCTCGAGCAGTACTTC. Its translation is CASSSVDRDRLEQYF.